This T cell receptor (beta chain) was obtained from a study of tumor and adjacent non-tumor tissue in lung cancer. Trimming pared 6 bases from V and 6 bases from J, leaving 8 bases between. From germline, CDR1 is MNHNS and CDR2 SASEGT. The CDR3 extends over 11 amino acids. No cell sorting was done before RNA was extracted from the tissue. Distant lung tissue was collected more than 3 cm away from the tumor edge. Between August and November 2014, newly diagnosed, chemotherapy-naive lung cancer patients underwent thoracic surgery in China. The library came from three nested PCR rounds adapted from ARM-PCR protocols. MiXCR was run by TCRdb on the multiplex PCR reads, yielding one entry per CDR3 protein. In the table there are some 80,000 distinct CDR3 sequences, around 80% of which are singletons.

The chain uses TRBV6-1 and TRBJ1-2; D is possibly TRBD1 (6 bases). Sequencing was carried out using distant non-tumor lung tissue. This clonotype was sampled from a man aged 55 to 70 with non-small cell lung cancer. In DNA, the CDR3 is TGTGCCAGCAGACAGGGTGATGGCTACACCTTC. Protein sequence: CASRQGDGYTF.